This T cell receptor (beta chain) was captured in a study of graft-versus-host responses after intestinal transplantation. Study-level information: Grafts were multivisceral, liver-intestinal, or isolated intestinal. After anti-thymocyte globulin induction, recipients took tacrolimus and steroids for 3 to 4 years. Study results and limitations: GvH clones occurred in recipient marrow; some first appeared in ileum or blood.

Sequencing used immunoSEQ multiplex PCR; TCRdb keeps in-frame clones, though not all of them. The table includes 80,000 to 100,000 clones, about 89% detected once. V lost 4 bases to trimming and J lost 1 base, with 9 bases between them. The CDR3 spans 14 residues. In germline, CDR1 is SGHTA, CDR2 FQGTGA. Worth noting for this clone: Its antigen is unidentified.

The TCR was taken from a human donor who received an intestinal transplant. The V call is TRBV7-3, the J call TRBJ2-3; the D gene is possibly TRBD2 (6 bases). Source: unstimulated CD4+ T cells sorted from spleen or lymph node cells, taken before intestinal transplant. This CDR3 is CASSSGTGTDTQYF. The CDR3 region has the DNA TGTGCCAGCAGCTCCGGGACTGGCACAGATACGCAGTATTTT.